This T cell receptor (beta chain) appears in the sequencing data of a study of CD8 T cells in ankylosing spondylitis. Study-level results: With a CD8+ phenotype, disease-linked clones were relatively rare in peripheral blood. Seemingly distinctive of ankylosing spondylitis blood was a TCR beta motif formed by eight highly homologous variants. Reportedly, significant enrichment of disease-linked clones occurred in matched ankylosing spondylitis synovial fluid.

CDR3 length: 14 amino acids. V shed 3 bases, J shed 2 bases, and the junction held 4 bases outside the gene matches. The germline V gene encodes CDR1 SGDLS and CDR2 YYNGEE. In the case of this clonotype: Its antigen remains unknown.

A quantitative 5'-RACE method, one with molecular barcodes, was used to make TCR beta libraries. In TCRdb, the 5' RACE reads were re-called with MiXCR into one record per CDR3 protein. Of about 500,000 distinct CDR3 sequences detected, roughly 13% appear once; the ten largest clones hold 6.8%. The source material was blood, either unsorted or a sorted T cell fraction (not recorded which). V gene TRBV9 combines with J gene TRBJ1-2, with TRBD1 identical over 7 bases. The sequence was obtained from a male donor with ankylosing spondylitis. In DNA form, the CDR3 reads TGTGCCAGCAGCGACAGGGGAAGGAACTATGGCTACACCTTC. Translation gives CASSDRGRNYGYTF.